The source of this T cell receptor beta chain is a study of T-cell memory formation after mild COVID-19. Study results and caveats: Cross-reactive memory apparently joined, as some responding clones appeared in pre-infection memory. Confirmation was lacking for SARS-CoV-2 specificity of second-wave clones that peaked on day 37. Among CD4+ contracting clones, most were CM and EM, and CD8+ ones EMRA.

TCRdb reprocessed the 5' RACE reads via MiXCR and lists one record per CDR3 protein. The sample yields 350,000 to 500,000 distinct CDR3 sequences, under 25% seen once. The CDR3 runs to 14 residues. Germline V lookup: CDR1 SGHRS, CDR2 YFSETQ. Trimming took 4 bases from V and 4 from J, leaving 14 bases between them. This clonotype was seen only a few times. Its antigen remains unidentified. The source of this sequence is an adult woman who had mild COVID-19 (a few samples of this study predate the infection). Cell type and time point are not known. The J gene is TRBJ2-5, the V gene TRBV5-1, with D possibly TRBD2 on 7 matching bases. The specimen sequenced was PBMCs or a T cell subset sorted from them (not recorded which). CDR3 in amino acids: CASSLPRGAETQYF. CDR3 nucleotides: TGCGCCAGCAGCCTCCCCCGGGGGGCAGAGACCCAGTACTTC.